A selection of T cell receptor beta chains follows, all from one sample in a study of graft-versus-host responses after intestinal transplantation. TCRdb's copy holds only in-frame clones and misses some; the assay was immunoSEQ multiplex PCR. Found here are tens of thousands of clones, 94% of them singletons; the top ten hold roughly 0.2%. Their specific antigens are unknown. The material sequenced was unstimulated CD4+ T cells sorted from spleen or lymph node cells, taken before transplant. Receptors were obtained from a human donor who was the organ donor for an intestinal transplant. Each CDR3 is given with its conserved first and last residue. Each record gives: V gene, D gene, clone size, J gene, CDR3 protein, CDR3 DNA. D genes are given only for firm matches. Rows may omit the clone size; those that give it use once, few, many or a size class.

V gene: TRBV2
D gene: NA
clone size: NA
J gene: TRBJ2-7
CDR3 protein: CASGPETGEQYF
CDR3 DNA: TGTGCCAGCGGGCCGGAGACTGGTGAGCAGTACTTC

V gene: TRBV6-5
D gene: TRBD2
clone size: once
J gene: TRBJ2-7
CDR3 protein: CASSLLGEGVYEQYF
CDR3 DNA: TGTGCCAGCAGCCTCTTGGGGGAGGGCGTCTACGAGCAGTACTTC

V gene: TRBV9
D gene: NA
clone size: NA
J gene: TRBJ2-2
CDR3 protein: CASSVRTVANTGELFF
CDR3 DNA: TGTGCCAGCAGCGTTAGGACAGTCGCGAACACCGGGGAGCTGTTTTTT

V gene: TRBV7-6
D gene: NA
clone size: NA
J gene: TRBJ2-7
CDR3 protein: CASSLARGPYEQYF
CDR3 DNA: TGTGCCAGCAGCTTAGCGAGGGGCCCCTACGAGCAGTACTTC

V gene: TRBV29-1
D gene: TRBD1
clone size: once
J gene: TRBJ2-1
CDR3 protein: CSVAGTGETFYNEQFF
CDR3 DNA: TGCAGCGTAGCCGGGACAGGGGAAACTTTCTACAATGAGCAGTTCTTC

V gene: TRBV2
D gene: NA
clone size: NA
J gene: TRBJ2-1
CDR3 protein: CASSPENSYNEQFF
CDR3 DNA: TGTGCCAGCAGTCCCGAGAACTCCTACAATGAGCAGTTCTTC

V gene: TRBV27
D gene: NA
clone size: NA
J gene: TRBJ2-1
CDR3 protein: CASIIRDFLGEQFF
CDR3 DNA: TGTGCCAGCATTATCCGGGACTTCTTGGGTGAGCAGTTCTTC

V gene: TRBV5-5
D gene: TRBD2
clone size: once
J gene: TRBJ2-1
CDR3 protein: CASSHILTSDYNEQFF
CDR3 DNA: TGTGCCAGCAGCCACATACTGACTAGCGATTACAATGAGCAGTTCTTC

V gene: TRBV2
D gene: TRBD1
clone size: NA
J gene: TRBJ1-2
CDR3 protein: CASSEALQGWNGYTF
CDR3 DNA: TGTGCCAGCAGTGAAGCTTTACAGGGGTGGAATGGCTACACCTTC

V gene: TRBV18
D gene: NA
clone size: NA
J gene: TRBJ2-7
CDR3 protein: CASSPPAGRFDEQYF
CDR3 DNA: TGTGCCAGCTCACCACCGGCAGGGAGGTTCGACGAGCAGTACTTC

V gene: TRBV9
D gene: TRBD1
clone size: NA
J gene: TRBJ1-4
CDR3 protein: CASSNRGTGVEKLFF
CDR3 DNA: TGTGCCAGCAGCAATAGGGGGACAGGGGTTGAAAAACTGTTTTTT

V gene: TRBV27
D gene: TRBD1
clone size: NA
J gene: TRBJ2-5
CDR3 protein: CASSLNRGWETQYF
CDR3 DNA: TGTGCCAGCAGTTTAAACAGGGGTTGGGAGACCCAGTACTTC

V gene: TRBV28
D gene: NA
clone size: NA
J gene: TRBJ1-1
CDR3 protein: CASSLPQPRGRKDTEAFF
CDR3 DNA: TGTGCCAGCAGTTTACCTCAACCCCGTGGGCGGAAGGACACTGAAGCTTTCTTT

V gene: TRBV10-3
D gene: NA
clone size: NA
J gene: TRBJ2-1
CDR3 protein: CAISEGESSYNEQFF
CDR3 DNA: TGTGCCATCAGTGAAGGGGAGAGCTCCTACAATGAGCAGTTCTTC

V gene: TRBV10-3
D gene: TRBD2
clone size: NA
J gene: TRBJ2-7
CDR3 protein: CAISGTSGAYEQYF
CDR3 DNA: TGTGCCATCAGTGGGACTAGCGGGGCGTACGAGCAGTACTTC

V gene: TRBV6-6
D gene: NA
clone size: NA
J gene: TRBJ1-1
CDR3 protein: CASSRLAVTEAFF
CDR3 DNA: TGTGCCAGCAGTCGACTGGCCGTAACTGAAGCTTTCTTT

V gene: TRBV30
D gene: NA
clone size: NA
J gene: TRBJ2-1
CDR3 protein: CAWSVPKGEQFF
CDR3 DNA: TGTGCCTGGAGTGTACCTAAGGGTGAGCAGTTCTTC

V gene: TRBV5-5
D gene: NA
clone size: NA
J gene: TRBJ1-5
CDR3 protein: CASSLEGSGNQPQHF
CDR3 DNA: TGTGCCAGCAGCTTGGAAGGGTCGGGCAATCAGCCCCAGCATTTT

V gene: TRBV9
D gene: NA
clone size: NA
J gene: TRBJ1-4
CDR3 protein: CASSVLDRNEKLFF
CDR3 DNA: TGTGCCAGCAGCGTACTAGACAGAAATGAAAAACTGTTTTTT

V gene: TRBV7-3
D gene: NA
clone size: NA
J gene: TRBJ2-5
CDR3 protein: CASSLFGNREETQYF
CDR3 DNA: TGTGCCAGCAGCTTATTCGGGAACAGGGAAGAGACCCAGTACTTC

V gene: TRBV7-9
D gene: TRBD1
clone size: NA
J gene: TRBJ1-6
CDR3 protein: CASSYTGANSPLHF
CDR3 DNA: TGTGCCAGCAGCTACACAGGGGCGAATTCACCCCTCCACTTT

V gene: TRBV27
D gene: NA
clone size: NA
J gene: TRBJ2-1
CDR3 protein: CASSFGGLLSYNEQFF
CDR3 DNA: TGTGCCAGCAGTTTTGGGGGCCTTCTTTCCTACAATGAGCAGTTCTTC

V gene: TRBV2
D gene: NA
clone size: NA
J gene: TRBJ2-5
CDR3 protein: CASSADRDQETQYF
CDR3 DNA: TGTGCCAGCAGTGCAGACCGGGACCAAGAGACCCAGTACTTC

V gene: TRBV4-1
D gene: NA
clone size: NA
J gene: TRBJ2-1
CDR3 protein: CASSQHRTLIEYNEQFF
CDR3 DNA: TGCGCCAGCAGCCAACATCGTACCCTCATAGAATACAATGAGCAGTTCTTC

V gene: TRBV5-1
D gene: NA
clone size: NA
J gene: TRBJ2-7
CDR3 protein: CASSSGAANSYEQYF
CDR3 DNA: TGCGCCAGCAGTTCGGGAGCTGCCAACTCCTACGAGCAGTACTTC

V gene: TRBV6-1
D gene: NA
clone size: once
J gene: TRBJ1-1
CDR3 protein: CASRDQQNTEAFF
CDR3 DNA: TGTGCCAGCAGGGACCAGCAGAACACTGAAGCTTTCTTT

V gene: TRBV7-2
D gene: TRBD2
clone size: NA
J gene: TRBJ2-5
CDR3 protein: CASSLSGGMMETQYF
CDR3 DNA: TGTGCCAGCAGCCTTAGCGGGGGGATGATGGAGACCCAGTACTTC

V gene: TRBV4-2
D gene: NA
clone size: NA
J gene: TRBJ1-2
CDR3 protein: CASSPTGQEGYGYTF
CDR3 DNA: TGTGCCAGCAGCCCTACGGGACAAGAGGGGTATGGCTACACCTTC

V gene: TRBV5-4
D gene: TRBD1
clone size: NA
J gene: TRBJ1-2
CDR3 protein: CASSETGGGNYGYTF
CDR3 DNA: TGTGCCAGCAGCGAGACAGGGGGGGGCAACTATGGCTACACCTTC

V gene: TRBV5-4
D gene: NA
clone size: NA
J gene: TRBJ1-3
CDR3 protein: CASSLGAGNTIYF
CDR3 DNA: TGTGCCAGCAGCTTGGGGGCTGGAAACACCATATATTTT

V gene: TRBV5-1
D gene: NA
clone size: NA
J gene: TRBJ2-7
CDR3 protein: CASSLVRTDYEQYF
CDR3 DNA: TGCGCCAGCAGCTTGGTTAGGACAGATTACGAGCAGTACTTC

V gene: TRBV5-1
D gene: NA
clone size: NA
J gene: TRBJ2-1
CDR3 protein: CASSYGGVQEQFF
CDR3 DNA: TGCGCCAGCAGCTACGGTGGGGTCCAAGAGCAGTTCTTC

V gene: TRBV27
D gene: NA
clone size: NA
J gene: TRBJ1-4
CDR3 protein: CASSTRNTRSRGKNEKLFF
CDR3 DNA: TGTGCCAGCAGTACTCGAAATACACGGAGTCGGGGGAAAAATGAAAAACTGTTTTTT

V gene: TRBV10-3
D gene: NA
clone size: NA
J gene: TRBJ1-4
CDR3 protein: CAISESLTTNEKLFF
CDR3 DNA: TGTGCCATCAGTGAGTCACTTACAACTAATGAAAAACTGTTTTTT

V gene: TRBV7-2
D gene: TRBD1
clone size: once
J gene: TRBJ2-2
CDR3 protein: CASSSRGTANTGELFF
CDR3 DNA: TGTGCCAGCAGTTCCCGAGGGACAGCGAACACCGGGGAGCTGTTTTTT

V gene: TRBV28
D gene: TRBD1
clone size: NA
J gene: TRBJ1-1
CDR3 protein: CASRDGTENTEAFF
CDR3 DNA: TGTGCCAGCAGGGACGGGACAGAGAACACTGAAGCTTTCTTT

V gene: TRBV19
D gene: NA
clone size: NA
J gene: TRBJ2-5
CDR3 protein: CASSIRGGAQETQYF
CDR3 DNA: TGTGCCAGTAGTATCAGGGGAGGGGCCCAAGAGACCCAGTACTTC

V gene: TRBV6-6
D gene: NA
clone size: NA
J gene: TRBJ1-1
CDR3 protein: CASSYPDTEAFF
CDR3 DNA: TGTGCCAGCAGTTACCCGGACACTGAAGCTTTCTTT

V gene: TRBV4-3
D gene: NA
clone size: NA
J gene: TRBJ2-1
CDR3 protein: CASSQDRSGAHSNEQFF
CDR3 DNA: TGCGCCAGCAGCCAAGATCGGTCGGGGGCCCACTCAAATGAGCAGTTCTTC

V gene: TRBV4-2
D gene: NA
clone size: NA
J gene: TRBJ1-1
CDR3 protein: CASSQDRLGDMNTEAFF
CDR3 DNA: TGTGCCAGCAGCCAAGATCGGTTGGGGGACATGAACACTGAAGCTTTCTTT

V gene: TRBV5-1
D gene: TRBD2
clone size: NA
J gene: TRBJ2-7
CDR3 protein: CASSLGASGDYEQYF
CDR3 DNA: TGCGCCAGCAGCTTGGGGGCTAGCGGGGACTACGAGCAGTACTTC

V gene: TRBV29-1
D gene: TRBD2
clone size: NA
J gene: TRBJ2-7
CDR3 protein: CSVEGGAPGSGGRSYEQYF
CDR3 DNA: TGCAGCGTTGAAGGTGGGGCCCCGGGTAGCGGGGGGCGCTCCTACGAGCAGTACTTC

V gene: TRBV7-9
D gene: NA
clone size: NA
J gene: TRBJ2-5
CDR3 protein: CASSPEGETQYF
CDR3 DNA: TGTGCCAGCAGCCCGGAGGGGGAGACCCAGTACTTC

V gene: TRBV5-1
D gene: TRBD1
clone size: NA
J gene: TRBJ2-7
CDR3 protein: CASTNRGRRGDEQYF
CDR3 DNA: TGCGCCAGCACAAACAGGGGGCGCCGGGGAGACGAGCAGTACTTC

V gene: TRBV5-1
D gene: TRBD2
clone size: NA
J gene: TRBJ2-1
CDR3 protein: CASSGLAGGSYNEQFF
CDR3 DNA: TGCGCCAGCAGCGGACTAGCGGGGGGCTCCTACAATGAGCAGTTCTTC

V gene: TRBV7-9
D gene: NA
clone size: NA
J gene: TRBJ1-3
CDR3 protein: CASSYSGNTIYF
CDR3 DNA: TGTGCCAGCAGCTACTCTGGAAACACCATATATTTT

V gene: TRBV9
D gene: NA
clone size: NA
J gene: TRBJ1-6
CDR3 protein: CASGTGTSGSPLHF
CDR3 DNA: TGTGCCAGCGGGACGGGGACCTCTGGGTCACCCCTCCACTTT

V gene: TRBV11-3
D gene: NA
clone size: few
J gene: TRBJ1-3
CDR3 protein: CASSRSSGNTIYF
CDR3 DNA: TGTGCCAGCAGTCGGAGCTCTGGAAACACCATATATTTT

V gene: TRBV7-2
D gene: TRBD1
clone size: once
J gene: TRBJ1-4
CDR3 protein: CASKLMTGDNEKLFF
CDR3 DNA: TGTGCCAGCAAACTGATGACAGGGGATAATGAAAAACTGTTTTTT

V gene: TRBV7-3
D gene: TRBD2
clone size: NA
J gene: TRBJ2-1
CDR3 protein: CASSLSSLAGGLNEQFF
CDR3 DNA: TGTGCCAGCAGCTTATCCAGCCTAGCGGGGGGGCTCAATGAGCAGTTCTTC

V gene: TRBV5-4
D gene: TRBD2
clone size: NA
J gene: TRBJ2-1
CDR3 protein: CASSPTPERGGYNEQFF
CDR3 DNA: TGTGCCAGCAGCCCGACACCAGAGCGGGGGGGCTACAATGAGCAGTTCTTC

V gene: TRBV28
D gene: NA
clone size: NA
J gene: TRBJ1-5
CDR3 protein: CASSRYDRGNQPQHF
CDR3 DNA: TGTGCCAGCAGTCGTTACGACCGGGGTAATCAGCCCCAGCATTTT

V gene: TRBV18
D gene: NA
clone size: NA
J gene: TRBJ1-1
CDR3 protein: CASSPTQGLSTEAFF
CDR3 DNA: TGTGCCAGCTCACCGACACAGGGCCTATCCACTGAAGCTTTCTTT

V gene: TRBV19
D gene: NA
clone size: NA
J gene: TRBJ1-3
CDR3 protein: CASSYGGSTSGNTIYF
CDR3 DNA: TGTGCCAGTAGTTACGGGGGGAGCACCTCTGGAAACACCATATATTTT

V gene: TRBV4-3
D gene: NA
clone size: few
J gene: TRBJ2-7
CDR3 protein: CASSHAPGGYEQYF
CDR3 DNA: TGCGCCAGCAGCCACGCCCCCGGGGGCTACGAGCAGTACTTC

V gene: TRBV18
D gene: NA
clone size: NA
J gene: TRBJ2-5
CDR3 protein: CASSPGETQYF
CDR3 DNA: TGTGCCAGCTCACCGGGGGAGACCCAGTACTTC

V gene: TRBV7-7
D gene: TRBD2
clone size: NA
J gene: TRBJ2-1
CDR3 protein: CASSGGRDNEQFF
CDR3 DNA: TGTGCTAGCAGTGGCGGGAGGGACAATGAGCAGTTCTTC

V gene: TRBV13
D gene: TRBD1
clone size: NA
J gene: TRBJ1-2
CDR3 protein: CASSRTGGFFNYGYTF
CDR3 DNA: TGTGCCAGCAGCCGGACAGGGGGGTTCTTTAACTATGGCTACACCTTC

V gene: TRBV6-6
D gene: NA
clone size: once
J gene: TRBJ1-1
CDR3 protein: CASSSGVTEAFF
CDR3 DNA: TGTGCCAGCAGTTCGGGTGTCACTGAAGCTTTCTTT